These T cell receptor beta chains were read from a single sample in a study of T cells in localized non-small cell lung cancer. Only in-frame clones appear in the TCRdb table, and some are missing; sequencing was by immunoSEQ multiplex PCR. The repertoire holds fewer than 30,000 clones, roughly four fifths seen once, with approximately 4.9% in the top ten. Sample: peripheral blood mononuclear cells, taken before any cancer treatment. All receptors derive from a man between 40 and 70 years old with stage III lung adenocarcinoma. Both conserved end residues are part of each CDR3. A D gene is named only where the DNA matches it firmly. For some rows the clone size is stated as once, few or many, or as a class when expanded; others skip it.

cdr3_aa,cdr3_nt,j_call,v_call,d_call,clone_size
CASSLGDPGNTIYF,TGCGCCAGCAGCTTGGGGGACCCTGGAAACACCATATATTTT,TRBJ1-3,TRBV5-1,-,-
CASRASGVNEQFF,TGCGCCAGCAGGGCTAGCGGGGTCAATGAGCAGTTCTTC,TRBJ2-1,TRBV5-1,TRBD2,-
CATSRDPGPYGYTF,TGTGCCACCAGCAGAGATCCCGGGCCTTATGGCTACACCTTC,TRBJ1-2,TRBV15,-,-
CASSSTPTLFGAKNIQYF,TGTGCCAGCAGCTCCACCCCAACATTATTCGGAGCCAAAAACATTCAGTACTTC,TRBJ2-4,TRBV11-2,-,-
CASSPNRGGNSPLHF,TGTGCCAGCAGTCCGAACAGGGGTGGGAATTCACCCCTCCACTTT,TRBJ1-6,TRBV27,TRBD1,-
CASSVSQGIDLVDTQYF,TGTGCCAGCAGCGTGTCTCAGGGTATCGACTTGGTAGATACGCAGTATTTT,TRBJ2-3,TRBV9,-,-
CASSRLAGVTAGELFF,TGTGCCAGCAGCCGACTAGCGGGAGTTACTGCCGGGGAGCTGTTTTTT,TRBJ2-2,TRBV5-4,TRBD2,-
CASSPLSTQETQYF,TGTGCCAGCAGCCCATTGTCGACCCAAGAGACCCAGTACTTC,TRBJ2-5,TRBV9,-,-
CASSLERGTQHF,TGTGCCAGCAGCTTAGAACGGGGAACCCAGCATTTT,TRBJ1-5,TRBV11-2,-,-
CASRTGTITTGELFF,TGTGCCAGCAGAACCGGGACAATAACCACCGGGGAGCTGTTTTTT,TRBJ2-2,TRBV2,-,-
CASSKVGASTDTQYF,TGTGCCAGCAGCAAAGTCGGAGCTAGCACAGATACGCAGTATTTT,TRBJ2-3,TRBV21-1,-,once
CASSSSLRVYGYTF,TGTGCCAGCAGCTCCTCCCTTCGGGTCTATGGCTACACCTTC,TRBJ1-2,TRBV7-9,-,-
CATGLARDNEQFF,TGTGCCACTGGACTAGCGCGGGACAATGAGCAGTTCTTC,TRBJ2-1,TRBV10-3,TRBD2,-
CAISLDRTANYGYTF,TGTGCCATCAGTCTCGACAGGACGGCTAACTATGGCTACACCTTC,TRBJ1-2,TRBV10-3,-,few
CASSFVQGNQPQHF,TGTGCCAGCAGCTTCGTACAGGGCAATCAGCCCCAGCATTTT,TRBJ1-5,TRBV5-8,-,-
CTSRLERGNQPQHF,TGTACCAGCAGGTTAGAGCGCGGCAATCAGCCCCAGCATTTT,TRBJ1-5,TRBV28,-,-
CASSQFGGPNSPLHF,TGTGCCAGCAGCCAATTCGGGGGGCCAAACTCACCCCTCCACTTT,TRBJ1-6,TRBV14,-,-
CATSGDEQFF,TGTGCCACCTCGGGCGATGAGCAGTTCTTC,TRBJ2-1,TRBV6-6,-,-
CASSLAVEAPLHF,TGTGCCAGCAGCTTGGCCGTAGAGGCACCCCTCCACTTT,TRBJ1-6,TRBV5-6,-,-
CASSETLGEKLFF,TGTGCCAGCAGTGAGACGCTTGGGGAAAAACTGTTTTTT,TRBJ1-4,TRBV6-4,-,-
CASSRPTGSNQPQHF,TGTGCCAGTAGTAGGCCCACAGGGAGCAATCAGCCCCAGCATTTT,TRBJ1-5,TRBV19,-,-
CASSLLVFYEQYF,TGCGCCAGCAGTCTACTAGTTTTTTACGAGCAGTACTTC,TRBJ2-7,TRBV4-1,-,few
CASSAGGSSYNEQFF,TGTGCCAGCAGTGCCGGAGGGAGCTCCTACAATGAGCAGTTCTTC,TRBJ2-1,TRBV6-1,-,-
CAWREGTVGGYTF,TGTGCCTGGAGGGAAGGGACAGTCGGGGGCTACACCTTC,TRBJ1-2,TRBV30,TRBD1,-
CASSLAGGNNEQFF,TGCGCCAGCAGCTTGGCCGGGGGGAACAATGAGCAGTTCTTC,TRBJ2-1,TRBV5-1,TRBD2,-